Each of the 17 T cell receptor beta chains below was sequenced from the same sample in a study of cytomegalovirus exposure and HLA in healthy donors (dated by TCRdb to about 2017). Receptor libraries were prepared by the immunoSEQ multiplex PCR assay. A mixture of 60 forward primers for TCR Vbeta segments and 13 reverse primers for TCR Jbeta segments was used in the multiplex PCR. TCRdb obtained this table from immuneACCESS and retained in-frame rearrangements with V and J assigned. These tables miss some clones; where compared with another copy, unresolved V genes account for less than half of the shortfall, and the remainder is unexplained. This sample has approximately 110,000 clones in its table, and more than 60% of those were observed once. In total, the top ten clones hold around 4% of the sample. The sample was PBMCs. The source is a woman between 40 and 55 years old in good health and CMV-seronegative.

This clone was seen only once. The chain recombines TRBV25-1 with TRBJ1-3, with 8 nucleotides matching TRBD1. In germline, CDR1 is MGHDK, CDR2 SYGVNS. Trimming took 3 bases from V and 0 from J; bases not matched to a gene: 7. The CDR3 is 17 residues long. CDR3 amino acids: CASSEMAGGSSGNTIYF. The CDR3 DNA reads TGTGCCAGCAGTGAGATGGCAGGGGGCAGCTCTGGAAACACCATATATTTT.

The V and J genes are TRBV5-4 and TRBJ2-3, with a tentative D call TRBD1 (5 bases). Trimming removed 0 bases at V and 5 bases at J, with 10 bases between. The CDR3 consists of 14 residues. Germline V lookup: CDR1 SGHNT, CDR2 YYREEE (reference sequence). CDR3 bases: TGTGCCAGCAGCTTGGATGGGGCGAGAGATACGCAGTATTTT. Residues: CASSLDGARDTQYF. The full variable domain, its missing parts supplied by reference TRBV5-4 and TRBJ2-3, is ETGVTQSPTHLIKTRGQQVTLRCSSQSGHNTVSWYQQALGQGPQFIFQYYREEENGRGNFPPRFSGLQFPNYSSELNVNALELDDSALYLCASSLDGARDTQYFGPGTRLTVL.

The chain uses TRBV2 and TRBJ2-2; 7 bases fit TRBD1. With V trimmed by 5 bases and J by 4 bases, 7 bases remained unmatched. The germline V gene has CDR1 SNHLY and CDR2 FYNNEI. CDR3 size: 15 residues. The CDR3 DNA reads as TGTGCCAGCAGTCCTTCTTCAGGGGGCACCGGGGAGCTGTTTTTT. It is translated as CASSPSSGGTGELFF.

The CDR3 sequence: CASSNGGRNEQFF. The CDR3 bases are TGTGCCAGCAGTAACGGGGGTAGGAATGAGCAGTTCTTC. The V call is TRBV7-6, the J call TRBJ2-1; D is perhaps TRBD2 (6 bases). The CDR3 consists of 13 residues. V lost 6 bases and J lost 7, with 13 bases in between. The V gene's germline CDR1 is SGHVS and CDR2 FNYEAQ.

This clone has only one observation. CDR3 sequence (DNA): TGTGCCAGTAGTATATACTGGACAGGGACCTACGAGCAGTACTTC. Its translation: CASSIYWTGTYEQYF. V usage is TRBV19 and J usage is TRBJ2-7, with TRBD1 matching 8 bases. Germline V CDR1 and CDR2: LNHDA, SQIVND (reference sequence). With V trimmed by 2 bases and J by 2 bases, 5 bases remained unmatched. There are 15 residues in the CDR3. The whole variable domain, remainder taken from reference TRBV19 and TRBJ2-7, is DGGITQSPKYLFRKEGQNVTLSCEQNLNHDAMYWYRQDPGQGLRLIYYSQIVNDFQKGDIAEGYSVSREKKESFPLTVTSAQKNPTAFYLCASSIYWTGTYEQYFGPGTRLTVT.

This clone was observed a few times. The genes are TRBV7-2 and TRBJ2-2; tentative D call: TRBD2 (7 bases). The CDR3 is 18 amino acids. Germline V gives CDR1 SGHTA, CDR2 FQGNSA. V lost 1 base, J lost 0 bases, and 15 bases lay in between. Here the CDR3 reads CASSLETVGGPNTGELFF. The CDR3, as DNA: TGTGCCAGCAGCTTAGAGACGGTGGGGGGGCCGAACACCGGGGAGCTGTTTTTT.

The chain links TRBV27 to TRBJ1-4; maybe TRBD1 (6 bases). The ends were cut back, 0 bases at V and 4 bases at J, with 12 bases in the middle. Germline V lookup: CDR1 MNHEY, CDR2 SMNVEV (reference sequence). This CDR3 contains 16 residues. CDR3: CASSLSQGRINEKLFF. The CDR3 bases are TGTGCCAGCAGTTTATCACAGGGACGGATTAATGAAAAACTGTTTTTT.

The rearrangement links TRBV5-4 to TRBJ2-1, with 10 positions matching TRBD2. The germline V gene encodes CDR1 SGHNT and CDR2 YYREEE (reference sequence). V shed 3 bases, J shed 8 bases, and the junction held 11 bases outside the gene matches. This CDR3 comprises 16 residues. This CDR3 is CASSYLAGDYKDEQFF. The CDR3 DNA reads TGTGCCAGCAGCTATCTAGCGGGAGACTACAAGGATGAGCAGTTCTTC.

The CDR3 is CASSRTSGDYEQYF. CDR3 bases: TGTGCCAGCAGTCGGACTAGCGGGGATTACGAGCAGTACTTC. This chain connects TRBV6-6 to TRBJ2-7, with TRBD2 matching 12 bases. Germline V lookup: CDR1 MNHNY, CDR2 SVGAGI (reference sequence). The V gene end was trimmed by 5 bases and the J gene end by 4 bases; junction bases not matched to a gene: 3. The CDR3 is made up of 14 amino acids.

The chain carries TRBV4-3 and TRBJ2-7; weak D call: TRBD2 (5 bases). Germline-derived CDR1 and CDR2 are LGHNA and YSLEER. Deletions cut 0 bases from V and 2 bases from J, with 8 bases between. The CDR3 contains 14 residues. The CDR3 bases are TGCGCCAGCAGCCAAGATCGGGGAGCCTACGAGCAGTACTTC. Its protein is CASSQDRGAYEQYF.

The CDR3 bases are TGTGCCAGCAGCCGAGCCTACGAGCAGTACTTC. It specifies CASSRAYEQYF. The chain carries TRBV14 and TRBJ2-7; D gene uncertain. CDR1 and CDR2 from the germline V gene are SGHDN and FVKESK. CDR3 length: 11 amino acids. V dropped 4 bases and J dropped 2 bases, with 3 bases sitting between them.

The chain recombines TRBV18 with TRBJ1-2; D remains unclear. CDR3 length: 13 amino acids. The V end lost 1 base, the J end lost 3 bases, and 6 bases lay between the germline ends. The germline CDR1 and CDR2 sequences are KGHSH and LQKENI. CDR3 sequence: CASSPRADYGYTF. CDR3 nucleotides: TGTGCCAGCTCACCACGAGCGGACTATGGCTACACCTTC. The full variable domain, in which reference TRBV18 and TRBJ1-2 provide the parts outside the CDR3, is NAGVMQNPRHLVRRRGQEARLRCSPMKGHSHVYWYRQLPEEGLKFMVYLQKENIIDESGMPKERFSAEFPKEGPSILRIQQVVRGDSAAYFCASSPRADYGYTFGSGTRLTVV.

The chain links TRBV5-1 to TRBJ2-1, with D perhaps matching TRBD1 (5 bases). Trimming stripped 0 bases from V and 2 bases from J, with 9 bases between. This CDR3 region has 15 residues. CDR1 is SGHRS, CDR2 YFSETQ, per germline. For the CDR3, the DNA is TGCGCCAGCAGCTTGGCGGCAGGGACCTACAATGAGCAGTTCTTC. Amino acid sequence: CASSLAAGTYNEQFF. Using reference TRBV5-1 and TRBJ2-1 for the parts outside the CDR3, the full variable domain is KAGVTQTPRYLIKTRGQQVTLSCSPISGHRSVSWYQQTPGQGLQFLFEYFSETQRNKGNFPGRFSGRQFSNSRSEMNVSTLELGDSALYLCASSLAAGTYNEQFFGPGTRLTVL.

CDR3 sequence: CARSLAGTGVAEQYF. The CDR3 nucleotides read TGTGCCAGAAGCTTGGCCGGGACAGGGGTTGCCGAGCAGTACTTC. The chain is built from TRBV5-3 and TRBJ2-7; TRBD1 aligns across 10 bases. TRBV5-3 is filed as an ORF, its function uncertain. The CDR3 extends over 15 amino acids. With V trimmed by 0 bases and J by 6 bases, 6 bases remained unmatched.

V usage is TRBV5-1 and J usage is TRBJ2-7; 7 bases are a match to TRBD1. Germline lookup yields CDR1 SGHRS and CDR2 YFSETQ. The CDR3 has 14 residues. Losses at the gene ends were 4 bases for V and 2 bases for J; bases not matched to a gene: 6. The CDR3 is CASSPLQGTYEQYF. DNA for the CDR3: TGCGCCAGCAGCCCTTTACAGGGGACCTACGAGCAGTACTTC.

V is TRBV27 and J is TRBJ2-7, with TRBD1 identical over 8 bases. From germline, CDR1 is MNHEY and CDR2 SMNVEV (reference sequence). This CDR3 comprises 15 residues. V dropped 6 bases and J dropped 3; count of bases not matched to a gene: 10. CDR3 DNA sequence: TGTGCCAGCAGCGTCCGAGGACAGGGCGTCTACGAGCAGTACTTC. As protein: CASSVRGQGVYEQYF.

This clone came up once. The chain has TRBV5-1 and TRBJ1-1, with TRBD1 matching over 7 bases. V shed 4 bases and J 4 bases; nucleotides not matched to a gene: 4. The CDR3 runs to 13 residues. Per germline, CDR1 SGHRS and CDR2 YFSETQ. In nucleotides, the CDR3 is TGCGCCAGCAGCACCTACAGGGGCACTGAAGCTTTCTTT. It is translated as CASSTYRGTEAFF.